Listed here are 20 T cell receptor beta chains from one sample, sequenced in a study of T-cell reconstitution after alpha-beta-depleted transplantation in children. A library of TCRbeta sequences, prepared with unique molecular identifiers, was generated. TCRdb fed the PCR reads into MiXCR, producing one record per CDR3 protein. Of roughly 500,000 distinct CDR3 sequences in the sample, about 17% are singletons; the top ten hold around 3.3%. The sequencing used PBMCs from the stem cell graft donor, collected from the stem cell graft. Receptors originate from a human donor who donated a stem cell graft to a child with acute lymphoblastic leukemia.

This clonotype was counted between two and nine times. The chain uses TRBV20-1 and TRBJ1-2, with D tentatively TRBD1 (5 bases). This CDR3 has 14 amino acids. V was pared by 0 bases and J by 4 bases, with 12 bases between. In germline, CDR1 is DFQATT, CDR2 SNEGSKA (reference sequence). The CDR3 spells CSARDSRDFYGYTF. The CDR3 DNA reads as TGCAGTGCTAGAGATAGCAGGGATTTCTATGGCTACACCTTC.

The rearrangement links TRBV11-2 to TRBJ2-1, with 8 bases identical to TRBD2. Looked up from germline, CDR1 is SGHAT and CDR2 is FQNNGV. After removal of 5 bases from V and 4 bases from J, the junction contained 7 bases not matched to a gene. The CDR3 extends over 15 amino acids. The CDR3 DNA reads TGTGCCAGCAGCACACAGCGGGAGCGGTACAATGAGCAGTTCTTC. Encoded protein: CASSTQRERYNEQFF. Complete variable domain (other parts from reference TRBV11-2 and TRBJ2-1): EAGVAQSPRYKIIEKRQSVAFWCNPISGHATLYWYQQILGQGPKLLIQFQNNGVVDDSQLPKDRFSAERLKGVDSTLKIQPAKLEDSAVYLCASSTQRERYNEQFFGPGTRLTVL.

The rearrangement joins TRBV15 to TRBJ2-7; 8 nucleotides agree with TRBD1. Germline CDR1 LNHNV, CDR2 YYDKDF (reference sequence). The CDR3 runs 17 residues. Unmatched junction bases numbered 12, after V lost 0 bases and J lost 5 bases. DNA of the CDR3: TGTGCCACCAGCAGAGACAGGGGGACAGGCCCCAGGGACGAGCAGTACTTC. Its translation: CATSRDRGTGPRDEQYF.

The genes are TRBV4-1 and TRBJ2-1; a weak D match, TRBD2 (5 bases). Deletions cut 3 bases from V and 2 bases from J, with 14 bases between. There are 16 residues in the CDR3. Germline values: CDR1 MGHRA, CDR2 YSYEKL. Here the CDR3 reads CASSHAPPGAYNEQFF. Here the CDR3 DNA reads TGCGCCAGCAGCCACGCTCCTCCCGGGGCCTACAATGAGCAGTTCTTC.

A few counts support this clonotype. This chain joins TRBV29-1 and TRBJ2-1, with 16 bases identical to TRBD2. J lost 1 base, V lost 7 bases, and 10 bases had no gene match. Germline V gene lookup returns CDR1 SQVTM and CDR2 ANQGSEA. The CDR3 has 18 residues. The CDR3 DNA follows: TGCAGCGCCACGGGACTAGCGGGAGGGCCTGGTTCCTACAATGAGCAGTTCTTC. It specifies CSATGLAGGPGSYNEQFF.

J is TRBJ2-1 and V is TRBV2; D could derive from TRBD1 or TRBD2 (5 bases each). Germline V gene lookup returns CDR1 SNHLY and CDR2 FYNNEI. The CDR3 totals 16 residues. Trimming removed 2 bases from V and 0 bases from J, with 11 bases in between. CDR3 protein: CASSEIEGTSYNEQFF. As DNA, the CDR3 is TGTGCCAGCAGTGAAATAGAGGGGACCTCCTACAATGAGCAGTTCTTC.

V gene TRBV11-2 combines with J gene TRBJ2-7; tentative D call: TRBD2 (6 bases). This CDR3 contains 15 residues. V lost 0 bases and J lost 5, with 14 bases in between. CDR1 is SGHAT, CDR2 FQNNGV, per germline. CDR3 nucleotide sequence: TGTGCCAGCAGCTTAGAGGGCGGGATTATTCACGAGCAGTACTTC. Translation gives CASSLEGGIIHEQYF. Using reference TRBV11-2 and TRBJ2-7 for the parts outside the CDR3, the full variable domain is EAGVAQSPRYKIIEKRQSVAFWCNPISGHATLYWYQQILGQGPKLLIQFQNNGVVDDSQLPKDRFSAERLKGVDSTLKIQPAKLEDSAVYLCASSLEGGIIHEQYFGPGTRLTVT.

The chain couples TRBV3-1 to TRBJ2-7; possibly TRBD1 for D (6 bases). Germline-derived CDR1 and CDR2 are LGHDT and YNNKEL (reference sequence). The CDR3 has 16 amino acids. Trimming took off 1 base at V and 9 bases at J, with 22 bases between the two ends. The CDR3 DNA reads TGTGCCAGCAGCCAAGTCCAGGGGACCCAAGGGATGGGGCAGTACTTC. Amino acid sequence: CASSQVQGTQGMGQYF.

This clonotype was observed a handful of times. The germline gene is not matched at one end of the junction; a read error may be the cause. This rearrangement joins TRBV7-8 to TRBJ1-4; D is unclear. Germline CDR1 SGHVS, CDR2 FQNEAQ. The CDR3 spans 12 residues. CDR3 in DNA: TGTGCCAGCAGCTTTGAATCCCAGCCTAGTCATTTT. Its translation: CASSFESQPSHF.

The CDR3 DNA reads TGTGCCAGCAGCCAGACTAGCGGGACTTCCTACGAGCAGTACTTC. It yields the protein CASSQTSGTSYEQYF. The chain uses TRBV7-2 and TRBJ2-7; 11 bases map to TRBD2. Germline V CDR1 and CDR2: SGHTA, FQGNSA. V dropped 5 bases and J dropped 1; count of bases not matched to a gene: 4. The CDR3 covers 15 residues.

In its sample, this clonotype was seen a few times. This chain joins TRBV5-1 and TRBJ2-5; 8 bases agree with TRBD2. The V gene's germline CDR1 is SGHRS and CDR2 YFSETQ. The CDR3 is 16 amino acids. V lost 7 bases and J lost 2; bases outside the gene matches: 13. Here the CDR3 reads CASSGDTSGSQETQYF. The CDR3 DNA sequence: TGCGCCAGCTCTGGAGATACTAGCGGATCTCAAGAGACCCAGTACTTC.

The chain is built from TRBV20-1 and TRBJ2-5; 8 bases are a match to TRBD2. V trimming: 3 bases; J trimming: 4 bases; junction bases outside the gene matches: 4. The CDR3 sequence is 13 residues long. Germline lookup yields CDR1 DFQATT and CDR2 SNEGSKA (reference sequence). CDR3 protein: CSASSGMGETQYF. The CDR3 DNA is TGCAGTGCTAGTAGCGGGATGGGAGAGACCCAGTACTTC.

This clonotype appeared a few times. The rearrangement joins TRBV6-5 to TRBJ1-5; 7 positions agree with TRBD1. This CDR3 spans 17 amino acids. The germline gives CDR1 MNHEY, CDR2 SVGAGI. J was trimmed by 5 bases and V by 4 bases; bases with no gene match: 14. The CDR3 protein is CASSSRDSYYLDQPQHF. In nucleotides, the CDR3 is TGTGCCAGCAGTTCCCGGGACAGTTATTATCTGGATCAGCCCCAGCATTTT.

This clonotype has more than one count but fewer than ten. The chain couples TRBV12-3 or TRBV12-4 to TRBJ2-1, with 12 nucleotides matching TRBD2. The CDR3 has 16 amino acids. J gave up 2 bases and V 5 bases, and 4 bases lay outside the gene matches. The CDR3 reads CASSPASGRAYNEQFF. For the CDR3, the DNA is TGTGCCAGCAGTCCCGCTAGCGGGAGGGCCTACAATGAGCAGTTCTTC.

V is TRBV30 and J is TRBJ2-2; TRBD2 is a possible D gene (5 bases). There are 14 residues in the CDR3. The germline V gene encodes CDR1 GTSNPN and CDR2 SVGIG (reference sequence). The ends were cut back, 5 bases at V and 0 bases at J, with 10 bases in the middle. The CDR3 region is CAWGGQANTGELFF. CDR3 sequence (DNA): TGTGCCTGGGGAGGTCAGGCGAACACCGGGGAGCTGTTTTTT.

The sample holds a few counts of this clonotype. The rearrangement uses TRBV12-3 or TRBV12-4 and TRBJ2-2; 12 nucleotides line up with TRBD1. The V and J ends lost 6 bases and 6 bases, in that order; junction bases with no gene match: 5. The CDR3 length is 15 residues. The CDR3 DNA is TGTGCCAGCAGGACGGGACAGGGGGCTTCCGGGGAGCTGTTTTTT. It codes for CASRTGQGASGELFF.

The DNA of the CDR3 is TGTGCCAGCAGTTCCGGCTACCAGGTAGCCGAGCAGTACTTC. The encoded protein is CASSSGYQVAEQYF. V usage is TRBV27 and J usage is TRBJ2-7; D unresolved. The CDR3 has 14 amino acids. Germline V gene lookup returns CDR1 MNHEY and CDR2 SMNVEV (reference sequence). V lost 4 bases, J lost 6 bases, and 16 bases lay in between.

This chain connects TRBV9 to TRBJ2-5; D may be TRBD2 (5 bases). V gave up 0 bases and J gave up 5 bases, with 11 bases separating them. This CDR3 spans 14 amino acids. The germline V gene has CDR1 SGDLS and CDR2 YYNGEE. CDR3 in DNA: TGTGCCAGCAGCGTAGGGGCTAGCTCGGAGACCCAGTACTTC. Encoded protein: CASSVGASSETQYF.

This clonotype turned up a few times. This chain connects TRBV5-1 to TRBJ2-3; weak D call: TRBD2 (5 bases). The V end lost 3 bases, the J end lost 2 bases, and 13 bases lay between the germline ends. The CDR3 consists of 15 residues. CDR1 and CDR2 from the germline V gene are SGHRS and YFSETQ. The DNA for the CDR3 is TGCGCCAGCAGCTCCTTTTTCGGGGACACAGATACGCAGTATTTT. Protein product: CASSSFFGDTDTQYF.

The V gene is TRBV27, the J gene TRBJ2-1; a weak D match, TRBD1 (5 bases). CDR1 and CDR2 (germline): MNHEY, SMNVEV (reference sequence). CDR3 size: 16 residues. V lost 5 bases and J lost 6, with 20 bases in between. The CDR3 region has the DNA TGTGCCAGCAGTCTACTTAGGGGTGGGGTGCTCAATGAGCAGTTCTTC. It yields the protein CASSLLRGGVLNEQFF.